Shown below are 6 T cell receptor beta chains from a single sample sequenced in a study of early T cells in non-severe SARS-CoV-2 infection. One entry per CDR3 protein, called by TCRdb with MiXCR from the 5' RACE reads. The sample lists around 100,000 distinct CDR3 sequences; approximately 16% were seen once. Source material: whole blood. The source is an adult who was a healthcare worker with PCR-confirmed SARS-CoV-2 infection or an uninfected control (not recorded which).

This chain links TRBV6-2 or TRBV6-3 with TRBJ2-7, with no clear D. This CDR3 is 11 amino acids long. V lost 4 bases and J 7 bases, leaving 8 bases between the germline ends. Germline CDR1 reads MNHEY; CDR2 reads SVGEGT. CDR3 sequence: CASSSLSEQYF. For the CDR3, the DNA is TGTGCCAGCAGTTCCCTAAGTGAGCAGTACTTC.

The J gene is TRBJ2-3, the V gene TRBV27; D gene unclear. The CDR3 length is 14 residues. The V and J ends lost 2 bases and 4 bases respectively, with 10 bases between them. The germline CDR1 and CDR2 sequences are MNHEY and SMNVEV (reference sequence). The chain's CDR3 is CASSLNSLPDTQYF. CDR3 sequence (DNA): TGTGCCAGCAGTTTAAACTCCCTGCCAGATACGCAGTATTTT.

This clonotype was recorded a few times. The chain links TRBV5-1 to TRBJ2-1; D is perhaps TRBD2 (6 bases). Trimming took 0 bases from V and 1 from J, leaving 8 bases between them. CDR1 is SGHRS, CDR2 YFSETQ, per germline. The CDR3 covers 15 residues. Written as DNA, the CDR3 is TGCGCCAGCAGCTTGGTCGCGGGGTCCTACAATGAGCAGTTCTTC. Protein sequence: CASSLVAGSYNEQFF.

The chain recombines TRBV5-4 with TRBJ1-6; perhaps TRBD1 as D (6 bases). The germline gives CDR1 SGHNT, CDR2 YYREEE (reference sequence). The V end was cut by 4 bases, the J end by 14 bases, with 22 bases between. This CDR3 comprises 15 residues. The CDR3 reads CASSPGGARMVALHF. CDR3 coding DNA: TGTGCCAGCAGCCCCGGGGGGGCTCGGATGGTGGCCCTCCACTTT.

The chain recombines TRBV29-1 with TRBJ1-2, with D uncertain. From germline, CDR1 is SQVTM and CDR2 ANQGSEA. The CDR3 loop spans 14 amino acids. With 2 bases removed from V and 3 bases from J, the gap between germline ends came to 13 bases. For the CDR3, the DNA is TGCAGCGTTGAAAGGCCGCTCTTTGACTATGGCTACACCTTC. Its translation is CSVERPLFDYGYTF. The entire variable domain, with the rest obtained from reference TRBV29-1 and TRBJ1-2, is as follows: SAVISQKPSRDICQRGTSLTIQCQVDSQVTMMFWYRQQPGQSLTLIATANQGSEATYESGFVIDKFPISRPNLTFSTLTVSNMSPEDSSIYLCSVERPLFDYGYTFGSGTRLTVV.

The rearrangement links TRBV7-6 to TRBJ2-7; TRBD1 matches at 8 bases. The length of the CDR3 is 15 residues. The J segment lost 4 bases and the V segment lost 5 bases, leaving 10 bases of the junction unmatched. The germline gives CDR1 SGHVS, CDR2 FNYEAQ. The CDR3 bases are TGTGCCAGCAGCAAAGGACAGGGCCCTAATTACGAGCAGTACTTC. As protein: CASSKGQGPNYEQYF.